The 15 T cell receptor beta chains presented below share a single source sample, sequenced in a study of blood T cell repertoires in COVID-19. Clones were sequenced by immunoSEQ multiplex PCR, and TCRdb holds only the in-frame ones, with some missing. This table holds 210,000 or so clones, 85% to 90% found once. Material: PBMCs or T cells enriched from blood (not recorded which). All receptors derive from a woman aged 50 to 60 in a cohort exposed to, infected with or recovered from COVID-19 (not recorded which).

This chain links TRBV2 with TRBJ2-5, with D possibly TRBD2 on 6 matching bases. The CDR3 is 13 amino acids. Germline assignment: CDR1 SNHLY and CDR2 FYNNEI. Trimming took off 5 bases at V and 5 bases at J, with 12 bases between the two ends. CDR3 region: CASSPYGGETQYF. The CDR3, as DNA: TGTGCCAGCAGTCCCTATGGGGGGGAGACCCAGTACTTC.

The V and J genes are TRBV6-6 and TRBJ2-2, with D possibly being TRBD1 (5 bases). CDR3 length equals 16 residues. Germline CDR1 is MNHNY and CDR2 is SVGAGI (reference sequence). The V gene lost 0 bases and the J gene lost 5 bases, with 13 bases spanning the gap. The CDR3: CASSYSAVRGTGELFF. Here the CDR3 DNA reads TGTGCCAGCAGTTACTCGGCAGTTAGGGGTACCGGGGAGCTGTTTTTT.

The chain has TRBV7-2 and TRBJ2-3; D is unclear. Trimming took off 2 bases at V and 0 bases at J, with 15 bases between the two ends. Germline loops: CDR1 SGHTA, CDR2 FQGNSA. The CDR3 is 17 residues long. CDR3 nucleotide sequence: TGTGCCAGCAGCTTAAGGAGAGCGAGAACTAGCACAGATACGCAGTATTTT. Residues: CASSLRRARTSTDTQYF.

This sequence joins TRBV4-2 and TRBJ2-7; 8 nucleotides align to TRBD2. The CDR3 spans 15 residues. Per germline, CDR1 LGHNA and CDR2 YNFKEQ. Germline trimming cut 4 bases from V and 5 bases from J; bases unmatched to any gene: 10. This CDR3 is CASSPSQRGLHEQYF. In DNA form, the CDR3 reads TGTGCCAGCAGCCCCAGCCAGCGGGGGCTCCACGAGCAGTACTTC.

Turning to this clone: Other DNA sequences from this sample encode an identical CDR3 as well. The chain carries TRBV9 and TRBJ1-4; TRBD1 might be the D (5 bases). This CDR3 spans 15 amino acids. The V end was cut by 0 bases, the J end by 1 base, with 7 bases between. The germline V gene has CDR1 SGDLS and CDR2 YYNGEE. The CDR3 region is CASSVGQGTNEKLFF. The CDR3 DNA follows: TGTGCCAGCAGCGTAGGTCAGGGAACTAATGAAAAACTGTTTTTT.

In its sample, this clone was seen a few times. The chain is built from TRBV29-1 and TRBJ1-2; 11 bases line up with TRBD1. CDR1 and CDR2 (germline): SQVTM, ANQGSEA. This CDR3 spans 14 amino acids. Unmatched junction bases numbered 10, after V lost 6 bases and J lost 7 bases. CDR3: CSVLRTGGASGYTF. The CDR3 nucleotides are TGCAGCGTCCTACGGACAGGGGGCGCGAGTGGCTACACCTTC.

The chain joins TRBV3-1 (or the pseudogene TRBV3-2) to TRBJ2-7, with 11 bases matching TRBD2. Germline CDR1 LGHDT, CDR2 YNNKEL (reference sequence). V dropped 5 bases and J dropped 5; count of bases not matched to a gene: 5. This CDR3 is built from 14 residues. The chain's CDR3 is CASSGTSGLHEQYF. Written as DNA, the CDR3 is TGTGCCAGCAGCGGGACTAGCGGTCTTCACGAGCAGTACTTC.

V and J are TRBV7-8 and TRBJ2-7; unclear D gene. Looked up from germline, CDR1 is SGHVS and CDR2 is FQNEAQ. CDR3 length equals 11 residues. With 5 bases removed from V and 1 base from J, the gap between germline ends came to 3 bases. CDR3 bases: TGTGCCAGCAGCCCGTCCTACGAGCAGTACTTC. Its translation: CASSPSYEQYF.

CDR3: CATSDLTLGGNTGELFF. The CDR3 region has the DNA TGTGCCACCAGTGACTTAACGTTAGGGGGGAACACCGGGGAGCTGTTTTTT. The chain joins TRBV24-1 to TRBJ2-2; TRBD1 is a possible D gene (6 bases). Trimming removed 4 bases at V and 1 base at J, with 15 bases between. CDR1 is KGHDR and CDR2 is SFDVKD in the germline V gene. The length of the CDR3 is 17 residues.

This chain uses TRBV4-3 with TRBJ2-3; 12 bases match TRBD2. Trimming cost V 2 bases and J 1 base; bases outside gene matches: 7. This CDR3 has 18 residues. Per the germline V gene, CDR1 is LGHNA and CDR2 is YSLEER. The CDR3 here is CASSQLAGGPGGTDTQYF. The CDR3 nucleotides read TGCGCCAGCAGCCAACTAGCGGGGGGGCCGGGGGGCACAGATACGCAGTATTTT.

This chain links TRBV4-2 with TRBJ1-3; D is undetermined. This CDR3 spans 16 amino acids. Between the trimmed V and J ends, which lost 1 base and 1 base, there was a span of 11 bases. Germline V gene sequence: CDR1 LGHNA, CDR2 YNFKEQ. This CDR3 reads CASSQASGNSGNTIYF. CDR3 DNA sequence: TGTGCCAGCAGCCAAGCATCCGGTAATTCTGGAAACACCATATATTTT.

V usage is TRBV7-2 and J usage is TRBJ2-7, with 7 bases that match TRBD1. The length of the CDR3 is 15 residues. The junction had 10 bases not matched to a gene; V was cut back by 5 bases and J by 3 bases. Germline-derived CDR1 and CDR2 are SGHTA and FQGNSA. CDR3 bases: TGTGCCAGCAGCCAACAGGGGAAAGGCTTCTACGAGCAGTACTTC. This sequence encodes CASSQQGKGFYEQYF.

This clone turned up a few times. J is TRBJ2-2 and V is TRBV5-4; unclear D gene. Between the trimmed V and J ends, which lost 1 base and 4 bases, there was a span of 14 bases. The CDR3 is made up of 16 amino acids. The germline V gene has CDR1 SGHNT and CDR2 YYREEE (reference sequence). As DNA, the CDR3 is TGTGCCAGCAGCTTGCAAACGAACCGCGCCACCGGGGAGCTGTTTTTT. Translation: CASSLQTNRATGELFF.

V gene TRBV30 combines with J gene TRBJ1-1, with 9 bases identical to TRBD1. Per germline, CDR1 GTSNPN and CDR2 SVGIG (reference sequence). With V trimmed by 5 bases and J by 5 bases, 3 bases remained unmatched. This CDR3 is built from 12 residues. As DNA, the CDR3 is TGTGCCTGGGGGACAGGGAGGACTGAAGCTTTCTTT. Its translation is CAWGTGRTEAFF.

The CDR3 loop is CASSLALASGGGDTQYF. In nucleotides, the CDR3 is TGTGCCAGCAGCTTGGCTCTGGCTAGCGGGGGGGGAGATACGCAGTATTTT. This chain links TRBV5-4 with TRBJ2-3; 12 positions agree with TRBD2. The CDR3 extends over 17 amino acids. Germline V gene data show CDR1 as SGHNT and CDR2 as YYREEE (reference sequence). After removal of 0 bases from V and 5 bases from J, the junction contained 7 bases not matched to a gene.